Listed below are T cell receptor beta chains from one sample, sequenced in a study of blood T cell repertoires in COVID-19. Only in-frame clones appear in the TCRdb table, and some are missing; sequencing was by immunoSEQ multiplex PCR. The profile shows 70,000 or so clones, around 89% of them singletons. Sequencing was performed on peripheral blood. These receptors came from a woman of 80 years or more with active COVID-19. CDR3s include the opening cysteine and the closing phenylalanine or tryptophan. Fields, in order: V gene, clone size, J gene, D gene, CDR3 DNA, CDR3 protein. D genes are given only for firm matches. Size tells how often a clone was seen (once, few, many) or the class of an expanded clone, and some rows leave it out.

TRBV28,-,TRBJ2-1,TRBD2,TGTGCCAGCAGTTTATCTAGCGGGAGAGTTGAGCAGTTCTTC,CASSLSSGRVEQFF
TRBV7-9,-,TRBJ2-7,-,TGTGCCAGCAGCGTCGCGGTGAGCTCCTACGAGCAGTACTTC,CASSVAVSSYEQYF
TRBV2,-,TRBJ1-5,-,TGTGCCAGCAGGGAGACTGAGTATCAGCCCCAGCATTTT,CASRETEYQPQHF
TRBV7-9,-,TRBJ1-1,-,TGTGCCAGCAGCCCCGATACGTGGCCGTTTAACACTGAAGCTTTCTTT,CASSPDTWPFNTEAFF
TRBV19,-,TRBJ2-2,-,TGTGCCAGTAGTTGGGCGTCGAACACCGGGGAGCTGTTTTTT,CASSWASNTGELFF
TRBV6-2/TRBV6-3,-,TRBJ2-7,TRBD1,TGTGCCAGCAGTTTCGCGGGACAGGGGATCGGGAACTACGAGCAGTACTTC,CASSFAGQGIGNYEQYF
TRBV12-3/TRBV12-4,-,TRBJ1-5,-,TGTGCCAGCAGTTTATTTCGGGGTCAGCCCCAGCATTTT,CASSLFRGQPQHF
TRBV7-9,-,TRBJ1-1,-,TGTGCCAGCATGGAGGGGACTGAAGCTTTCTTT,CASMEGTEAFF
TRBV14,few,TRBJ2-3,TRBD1,TGTGCCAGCAGCCCCAGGGGGTATACGCAGTATTTT,CASSPRGYTQYF
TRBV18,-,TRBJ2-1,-,TGTGCCAGCTCACCACTCGGAGACAATGAGCAGTTCTTC,CASSPLGDNEQFF
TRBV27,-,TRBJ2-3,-,TGTGCCAGTAGGCGGACACGAAACACAGATACGCAGTATTTT,CASRRTRNTDTQYF
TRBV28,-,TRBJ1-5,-,TGTGCCAGCAGTTTATTTCTTGGCAGGACACAAGAAAATAGCAATCAGCCCCAGCATTTT,CASSLFLGRTQENSNQPQHF
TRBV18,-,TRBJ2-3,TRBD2,TGTGCCAGCTCACCAGCTAGCGGGAGGGCCGCAGATACGCAGTATTTT,CASSPASGRAADTQYF
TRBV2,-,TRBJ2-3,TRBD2,TGTGCCAGCATCAGCGGGACTAGCACAGATACGCAGTATTTT,CASISGTSTDTQYF
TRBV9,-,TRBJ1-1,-,TGTGCCAGCAGCCGAGAGGTGGACACTGAAGCTTTCTTT,CASSREVDTEAFF
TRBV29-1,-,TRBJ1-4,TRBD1,TGCAGCGCCAGCCTTAGGGACAGGGGAAATGAAAAACTGTTTTTT,CSASLRDRGNEKLFF
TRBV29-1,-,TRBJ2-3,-,TGCAGCGTAACTGGTCATGTTACGCAGTATTTT,CSVTGHVTQYF
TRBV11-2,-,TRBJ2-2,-,TGTGCCAGCAGATATAACACCGGGGAGCTGTTTTTT,CASRYNTGELFF
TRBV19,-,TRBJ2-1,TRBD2,TGTGCCAGTAGGACTAGCGGGAGCCCTCTCAATGAGCAGTTCTTC,CASRTSGSPLNEQFF
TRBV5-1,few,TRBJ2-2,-,TGCGCCAGCGAGGTGGTCGGAGGCGGGGAGCTGTTTTTT,CASEVVGGGELFF
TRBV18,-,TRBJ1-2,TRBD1,TGTGCCAGCTCCCCGTCGACCGGGACAGACATCAGGGGCTACACCTTC,CASSPSTGTDIRGYTF
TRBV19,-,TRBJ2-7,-,TGTGCCAGTAGTATACATAAGTCCGGCGGCGACGAGCAGTACTTC,CASSIHKSGGDEQYF
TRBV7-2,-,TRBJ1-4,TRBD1,TGTGCCACCGGAGAGTGGGGACAGGGATACGAAAAACTGTTTTTT,CATGEWGQGYEKLFF
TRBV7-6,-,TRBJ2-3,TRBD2,TGTGCCAGCAGCTTATTAGCGGGAGTCCCAGATACGCAGTATTTT,CASSLLAGVPDTQYF
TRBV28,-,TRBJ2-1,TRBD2,TGTGCCAGCAGCGCTCCCTCGGGACTAGCGGGATTTCTGGGTAATGAGCAGTTCTTC,CASSAPSGLAGFLGNEQFF
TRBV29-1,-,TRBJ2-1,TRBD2,TGCAGCGTTGGGACTAGCGGTTACAATGAGCAGTTCTTC,CSVGTSGYNEQFF
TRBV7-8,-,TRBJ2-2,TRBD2,TGTGCCAGCAGCTTCTCGGGGGGTTTTAACACCGGGGAGCTGTTTTTT,CASSFSGGFNTGELFF
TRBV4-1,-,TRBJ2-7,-,TGCGCCAGCAGCCAAGATGGGCGTCCACCGCGGGACGAGCAGTACTTC,CASSQDGRPPRDEQYF
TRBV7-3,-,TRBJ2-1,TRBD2,TGTGCCAGCAGCTCCAGAGGCGGGAGGAGGTCCTACAATGAGCAGTTCTTC,CASSSRGGRRSYNEQFF
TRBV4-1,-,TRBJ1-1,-,TGCGCCAGCAGCCGGACCGGGGGGTTAACTGAAGCTTTCTTT,CASSRTGGLTEAFF
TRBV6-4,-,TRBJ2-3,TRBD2,TGTGCCAGCACCCCGACTAGCGGGAGTGGTGATACGCAGTATTTT,CASTPTSGSGDTQYF
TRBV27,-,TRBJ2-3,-,TGTGCCAGCAGTTTCCCTGGACTGGGCTTGGGCACAGATACGCAGTATTTT,CASSFPGLGLGTDTQYF
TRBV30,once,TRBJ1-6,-,TGTGCCTGGAGTCTTCATGGGGGGAATTCACCCCTCCACTTT,CAWSLHGGNSPLHF
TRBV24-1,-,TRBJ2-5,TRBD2,TGTGCCACCAGTGATCCCGGACTAGGGTTGGGCCAGTACTTC,CATSDPGLGLGQYF
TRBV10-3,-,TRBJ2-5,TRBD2,TGTGCCATCAATAGTGCTAGCGGGAGGGGTGAGACCCAGTACTTC,CAINSASGRGETQYF
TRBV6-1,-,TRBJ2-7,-,TGTGCCAGCAGTGAAGTAAATCTCTACGAGCAGTACTTC,CASSEVNLYEQYF
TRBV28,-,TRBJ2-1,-,TGTGCCAGCAGTTTCACCCGAGGCCCCTCGGATGAGCAGTTCTTC,CASSFTRGPSDEQFF
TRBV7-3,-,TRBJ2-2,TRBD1,TGTGCCAGCAGCTTAAAAGGGACAGGGAACGCCGGGGAGCTGTTTTTT,CASSLKGTGNAGELFF
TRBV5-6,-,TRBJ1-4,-,TGTGCCAGCAGCTTGGCCGGGCAGGGGCTAGGTCTTGAAAAACTGTTTTTT,CASSLAGQGLGLEKLFF
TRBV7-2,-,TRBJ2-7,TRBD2,TGTGCCAGCCGCATGGGTGCGCTAGCGGGTGAGCAGTACTTC,CASRMGALAGEQYF
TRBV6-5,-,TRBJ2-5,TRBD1,TGTGCCAGCAGTTACTCAAGGGGGCTGGAGACCCAGTACTTC,CASSYSRGLETQYF
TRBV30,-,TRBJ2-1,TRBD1,TGTGCCTGGAGGAGGGCCGGGACAGGGGCTAGCAATGAGCAGTTCTTC,CAWRRAGTGASNEQFF
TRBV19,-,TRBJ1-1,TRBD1,TGTGCCAGTAGTAAGACAGGGGGCTCTGGAGTAACTGAAGCTTTCTTT,CASSKTGGSGVTEAFF
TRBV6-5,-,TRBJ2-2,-,TGTGCCAGCAGTTACTCGACGGGGAACACCGGGGAGCTGTTTTTT,CASSYSTGNTGELFF
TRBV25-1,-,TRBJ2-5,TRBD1,TGTGCCAGCATTGAGAGTACAGGGGGCAAGGGAGAGACCCAGTACTTC,CASIESTGGKGETQYF
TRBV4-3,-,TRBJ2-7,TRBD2,TGCGCCAGCAGCCAAGCGGGGGGGGAGCAGTACTTC,CASSQAGGEQYF
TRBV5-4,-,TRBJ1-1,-,TGTGCCAGCAGCCCCTTTAATACTGAAGCTTTCTTT,CASSPFNTEAFF